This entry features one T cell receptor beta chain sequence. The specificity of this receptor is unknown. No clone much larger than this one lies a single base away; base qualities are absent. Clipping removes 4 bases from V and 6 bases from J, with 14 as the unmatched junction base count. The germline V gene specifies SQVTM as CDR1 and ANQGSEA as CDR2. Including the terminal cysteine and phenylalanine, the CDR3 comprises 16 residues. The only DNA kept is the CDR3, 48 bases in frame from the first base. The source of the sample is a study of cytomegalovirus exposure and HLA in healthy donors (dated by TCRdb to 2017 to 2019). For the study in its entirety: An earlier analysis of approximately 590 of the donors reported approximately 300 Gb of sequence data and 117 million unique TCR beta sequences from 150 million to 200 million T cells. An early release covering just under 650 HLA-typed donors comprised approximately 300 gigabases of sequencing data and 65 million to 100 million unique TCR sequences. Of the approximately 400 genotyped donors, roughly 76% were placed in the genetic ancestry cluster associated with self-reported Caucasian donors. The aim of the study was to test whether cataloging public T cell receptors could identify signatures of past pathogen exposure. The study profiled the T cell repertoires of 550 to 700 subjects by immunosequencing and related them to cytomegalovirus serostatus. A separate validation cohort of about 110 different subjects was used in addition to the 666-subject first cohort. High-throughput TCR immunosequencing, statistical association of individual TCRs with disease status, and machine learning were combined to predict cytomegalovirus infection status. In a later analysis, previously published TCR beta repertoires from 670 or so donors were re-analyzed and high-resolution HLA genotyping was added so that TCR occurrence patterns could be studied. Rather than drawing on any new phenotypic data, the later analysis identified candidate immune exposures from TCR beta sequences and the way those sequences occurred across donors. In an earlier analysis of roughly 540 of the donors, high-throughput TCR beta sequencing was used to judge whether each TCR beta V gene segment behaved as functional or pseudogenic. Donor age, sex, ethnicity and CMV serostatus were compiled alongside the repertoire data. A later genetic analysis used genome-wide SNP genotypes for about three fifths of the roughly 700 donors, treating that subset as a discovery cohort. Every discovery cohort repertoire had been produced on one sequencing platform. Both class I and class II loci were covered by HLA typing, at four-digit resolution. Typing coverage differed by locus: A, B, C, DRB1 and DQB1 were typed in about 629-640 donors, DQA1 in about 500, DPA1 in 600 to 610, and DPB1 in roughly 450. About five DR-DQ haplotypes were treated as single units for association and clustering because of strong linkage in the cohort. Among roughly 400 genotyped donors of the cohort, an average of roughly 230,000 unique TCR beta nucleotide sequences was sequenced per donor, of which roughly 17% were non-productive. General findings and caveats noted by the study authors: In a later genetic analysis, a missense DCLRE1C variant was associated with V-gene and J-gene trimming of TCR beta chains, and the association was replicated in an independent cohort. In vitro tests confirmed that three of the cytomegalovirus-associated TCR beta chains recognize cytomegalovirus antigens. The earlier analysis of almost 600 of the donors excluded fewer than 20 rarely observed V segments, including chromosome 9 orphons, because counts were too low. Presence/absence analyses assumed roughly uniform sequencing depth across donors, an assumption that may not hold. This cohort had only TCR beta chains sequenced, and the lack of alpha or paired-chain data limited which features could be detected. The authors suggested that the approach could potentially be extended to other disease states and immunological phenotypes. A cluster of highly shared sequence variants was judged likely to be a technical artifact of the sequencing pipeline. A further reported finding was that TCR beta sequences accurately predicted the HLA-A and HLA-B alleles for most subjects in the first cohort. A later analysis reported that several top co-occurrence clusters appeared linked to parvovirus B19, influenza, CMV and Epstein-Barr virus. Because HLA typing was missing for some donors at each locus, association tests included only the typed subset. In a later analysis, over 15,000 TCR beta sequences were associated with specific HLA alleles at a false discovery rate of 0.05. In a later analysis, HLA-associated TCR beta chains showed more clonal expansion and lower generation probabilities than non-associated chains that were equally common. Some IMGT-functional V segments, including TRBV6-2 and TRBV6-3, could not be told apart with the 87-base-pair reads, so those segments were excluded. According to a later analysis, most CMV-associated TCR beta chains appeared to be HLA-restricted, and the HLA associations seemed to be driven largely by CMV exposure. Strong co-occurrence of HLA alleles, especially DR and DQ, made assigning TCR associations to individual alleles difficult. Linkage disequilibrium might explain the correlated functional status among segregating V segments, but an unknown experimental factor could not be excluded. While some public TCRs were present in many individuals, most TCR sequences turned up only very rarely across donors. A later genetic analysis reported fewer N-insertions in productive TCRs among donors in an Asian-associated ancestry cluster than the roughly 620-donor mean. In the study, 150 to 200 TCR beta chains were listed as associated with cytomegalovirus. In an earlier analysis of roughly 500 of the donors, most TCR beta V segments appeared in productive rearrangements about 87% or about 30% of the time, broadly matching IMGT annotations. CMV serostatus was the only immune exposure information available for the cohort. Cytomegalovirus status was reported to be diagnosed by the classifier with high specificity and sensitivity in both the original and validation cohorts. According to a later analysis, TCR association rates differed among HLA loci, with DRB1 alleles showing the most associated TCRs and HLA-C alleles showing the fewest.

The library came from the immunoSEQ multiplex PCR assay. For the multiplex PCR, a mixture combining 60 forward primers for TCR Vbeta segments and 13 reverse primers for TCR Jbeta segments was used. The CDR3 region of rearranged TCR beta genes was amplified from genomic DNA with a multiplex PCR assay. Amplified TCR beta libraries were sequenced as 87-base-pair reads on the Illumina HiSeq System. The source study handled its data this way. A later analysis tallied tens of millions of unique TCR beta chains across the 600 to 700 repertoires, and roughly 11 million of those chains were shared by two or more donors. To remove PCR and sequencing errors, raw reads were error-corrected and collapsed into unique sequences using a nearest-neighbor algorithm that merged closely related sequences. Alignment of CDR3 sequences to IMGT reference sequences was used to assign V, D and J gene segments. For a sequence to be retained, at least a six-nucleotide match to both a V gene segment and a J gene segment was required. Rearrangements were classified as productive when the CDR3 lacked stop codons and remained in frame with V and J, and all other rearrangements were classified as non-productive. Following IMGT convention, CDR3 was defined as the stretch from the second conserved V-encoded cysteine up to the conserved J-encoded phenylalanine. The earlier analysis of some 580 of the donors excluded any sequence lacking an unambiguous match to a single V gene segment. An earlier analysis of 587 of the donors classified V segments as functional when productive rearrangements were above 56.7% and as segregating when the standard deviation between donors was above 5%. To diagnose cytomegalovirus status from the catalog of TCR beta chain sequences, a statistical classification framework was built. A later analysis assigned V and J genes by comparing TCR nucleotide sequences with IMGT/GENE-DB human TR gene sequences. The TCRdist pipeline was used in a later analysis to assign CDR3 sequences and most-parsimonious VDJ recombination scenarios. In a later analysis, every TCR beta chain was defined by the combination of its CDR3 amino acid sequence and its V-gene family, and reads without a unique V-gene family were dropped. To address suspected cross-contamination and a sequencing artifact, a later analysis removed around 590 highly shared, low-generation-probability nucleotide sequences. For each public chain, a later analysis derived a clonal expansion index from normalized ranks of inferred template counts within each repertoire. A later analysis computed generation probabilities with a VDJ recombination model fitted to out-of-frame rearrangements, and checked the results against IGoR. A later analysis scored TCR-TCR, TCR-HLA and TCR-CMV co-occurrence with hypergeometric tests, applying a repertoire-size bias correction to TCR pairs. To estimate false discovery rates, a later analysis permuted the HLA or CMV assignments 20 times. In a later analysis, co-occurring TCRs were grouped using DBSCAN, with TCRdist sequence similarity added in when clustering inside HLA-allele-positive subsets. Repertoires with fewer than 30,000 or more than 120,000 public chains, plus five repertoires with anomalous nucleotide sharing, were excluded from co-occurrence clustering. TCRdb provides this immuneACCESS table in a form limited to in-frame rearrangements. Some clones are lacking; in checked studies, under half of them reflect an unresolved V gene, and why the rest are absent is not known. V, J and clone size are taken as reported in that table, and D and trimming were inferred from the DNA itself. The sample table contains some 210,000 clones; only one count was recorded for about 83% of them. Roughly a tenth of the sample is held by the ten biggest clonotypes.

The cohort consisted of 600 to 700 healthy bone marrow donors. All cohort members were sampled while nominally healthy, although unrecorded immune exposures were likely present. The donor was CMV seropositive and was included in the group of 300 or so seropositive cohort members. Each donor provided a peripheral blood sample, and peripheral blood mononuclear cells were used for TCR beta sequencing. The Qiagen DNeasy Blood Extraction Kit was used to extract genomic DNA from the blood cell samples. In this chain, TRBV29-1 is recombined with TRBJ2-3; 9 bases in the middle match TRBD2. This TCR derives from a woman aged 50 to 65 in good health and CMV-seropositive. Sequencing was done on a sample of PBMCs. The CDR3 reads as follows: CSVGKRSGGLGDTQYF. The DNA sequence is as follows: TGCAGCGTTGGAAAAAGAAGCGGGGGGCTGGGGGATACGCAGTATTTT.